The 14 T cell receptor beta chains below come from one sample, sequenced in a study of T-cell reconstitution after alpha-beta-depleted transplantation in children. Preparation of the TCRbeta library was carried out with unique molecular identifiers. TCRdb reprocessed the PCR reads via MiXCR and lists one record per CDR3 protein. The table records some 490,000 distinct CDR3 sequences, around 13% of them present only once. Sequences were derived from PBMCs from the stem cell graft donor, sampled from the stem cell graft. The receptors were sampled from a human donor who donated a stem cell graft to a child with combined immunodeficiency.

This clonotype was observed a handful of times. This chain connects TRBV9 to TRBJ1-2; D is ambiguous. CDR1 is SGDLS, CDR2 YYNGEE, per germline. This CDR3 spans 13 amino acids. V was pared by 0 bases and J by 1 base, with 4 bases between. Here the CDR3 reads CASSVEVNYGYTF. The CDR3 region has the DNA TGTGCCAGCAGCGTAGAGGTTAACTATGGCTACACCTTC.

The sample holds many counts of this clonotype. The rearrangement joins TRBV5-5 to TRBJ2-1; the match to TRBD2 covers 11 bases. The CDR3 runs 14 residues. Germline CDR1 is SGHKS and CDR2 is YYEKEE (reference sequence). V shed 3 bases and J 9 bases; nucleotides not matched to a gene: 5. CDR3 nucleotide sequence: TGTGCCAGCAGCTATGGTAGCGGGAGGGTTGAGCAGTTCTTC. Its translation is CASSYGSGRVEQFF.

The gene calls are TRBV27 and TRBJ2-1; D gene unclear. The V end lost 3 bases, the J end lost 7 bases, and 16 bases lay between the germline ends. CDR1 and CDR2 from the germline V gene are MNHEY and SMNVEV (reference sequence). The CDR3 sequence is 15 residues long. The CDR3 region is CASSFLAGAWNEQFF. In nucleotides, the CDR3 is TGTGCCAGCAGTTTCTTAGCAGGAGCATGGAATGAGCAGTTCTTC.

J is TRBJ2-1 and V is TRBV30; 11 bases are a match to TRBD2. Germline CDR1 is GTSNPN and CDR2 is SVGIG (reference sequence). The V and J ends lost 3 bases and 3 bases, in that order; junction bases with no gene match: 4. The CDR3 consists of 15 residues. CDR3 amino acids: CAWSRLAGFYNEQFF. The CDR3 DNA reads as TGTGCCTGGAGCCGACTAGCGGGATTCTACAATGAGCAGTTCTTC.

This clonotype has a handful of counts. This chain links TRBV25-1 with TRBJ2-1; maybe TRBD2 (6 bases). Germline V CDR1 and CDR2: MGHDK, SYGVNS. This CDR3 is 15 amino acids long. V lost 3 bases, J lost 3 bases, and 12 bases lay in between. Written as DNA, the CDR3 is TGTGCCAGCAGTGACCGGTTAGCGGACTACAATGAGCAGTTCTTC. Translated, it gives CASSDRLADYNEQFF.

This clonotype was recorded at least ten times. This chain uses TRBV20-1 with TRBJ1-6; D ambiguous. V was cut by 0 bases and J by 3 bases, with 9 bases left in between. CDR3 length: 15 residues. The germline gives CDR1 DFQATT, CDR2 SNEGSKA (reference sequence). Written as DNA, the CDR3 is TGCAGTGCTAGAGATCGAATAGACTATAATTCACCCCTCCACTTT. Translating it yields CSARDRIDYNSPLHF.

This clonotype was detected many times. V is TRBV12-3 or TRBV12-4 and J is TRBJ2-7, with D perhaps matching TRBD1 (5 bases). The CDR3 is made up of 16 amino acids. The V gene lost 3 bases and the J gene lost 3 bases, with 18 bases spanning the gap. This chain's CDR3 is CASSFVRQGPFYEQYF. The CDR3 region has the DNA TGTGCCAGCAGTTTTGTGAGGCAGGGCCCCTTCTACGAGCAGTACTTC.

The V call is TRBV7-2, the J call TRBJ2-7; a possible D gene is TRBD1 (6 bases). Germline V lookup: CDR1 SGHTA, CDR2 FQGNSA. Trimming cost V 5 bases and J 0 bases, with 17 bases left between them. The CDR3 has 16 amino acids. The CDR3 spells CASSVTGTLNSYEQYF. In nucleotides, the CDR3 is TGTGCCAGCAGCGTAACCGGGACACTAAACTCCTACGAGCAGTACTTC. The entire variable domain, with the rest obtained from reference TRBV7-2 and TRBJ2-7, is as follows: GAGVSQSPSNKVTEKGKDVELRCDPISGHTALYWYRQSLGQGLEFLIYFQGNSAPDKSGLPSDRFSAERTGGSVSTLTIQRTQQEDSAVYLCASSVTGTLNSYEQYFGPGTRLTVT.

In its sample, this clonotype was seen a few times. V gene TRBV20-1 combines with J gene TRBJ1-2, with 9 nucleotides matching TRBD1. Germline CDR1 and CDR2: DFQATT and SNEGSKA (reference sequence). The ends lost 5 bases at V and 1 base at J; junction bases unmatched: 2. The CDR3 consists of 13 residues. CDR3 nucleotide sequence: TGCAGTGCTGCGGGACAGGGTAACTATGGCTACACCTTC. This codes for CSAAGQGNYGYTF.

This clonotype was picked up a small number of times. The chain couples TRBV28 to TRBJ2-7; TRBD1 aligns across 7 bases. This CDR3 is built from 14 residues. CDR1 MDHEN and CDR2 SYDVKM come from the germline V gene. Trimming removed 5 bases from V and 2 bases from J; junction bases left unmatched: 6. The CDR3 loop is CASSLTGSTYEQYF. Written as DNA, the CDR3 is TGTGCCAGCAGTCTGACAGGGAGTACCTACGAGCAGTACTTC.

This clonotype was detected a few times. The chain is built from TRBV5-1 and TRBJ1-6, with D perhaps matching TRBD1 (6 bases). CDR1 and CDR2 (germline): SGHRS, YFSETQ. Trimming shortened V by 0 bases and J by 7 bases, and 11 bases separated the two germline ends. The CDR3 spans 15 residues. DNA of the CDR3: TGCGCCAGCAGCTTGGGGGACGGGGGCAATTCACCCCTCCACTTT. Translating it yields CASSLGDGGNSPLHF.

The CDR3 nucleotides are TGTGCCAGCAGTTCCGGGCCGTCCGGGGACATTCAGTACTTC. It yields the protein CASSSGPSGDIQYF. The chain links TRBV2 to TRBJ2-4; the D gene is possibly TRBD2 (5 bases). The CDR3 runs 14 residues. Germline V gene lookup returns CDR1 SNHLY and CDR2 FYNNEI. With 5 bases removed from V and 8 bases from J, the gap between germline ends came to 16 bases.

This chain uses TRBV11-2 with TRBJ1-6; D is unclear. Trimming took 2 bases from V and 8 from J, leaving 7 bases between them. This CDR3 is built from 13 residues. Germline CDR1 is SGHAT and CDR2 is FQNNGV. The DNA of the CDR3 is TGTGCCAGCAGCTTAAACGTTGATTCACCCCTCCACTTT. The encoded protein is CASSLNVDSPLHF.

This clonotype was observed a handful of times. This chain links TRBV20-1 with TRBJ2-7; 13 nucleotides line up with TRBD2. This CDR3 contains 15 residues. Germline CDR1 is DFQATT and CDR2 is SNEGSKA (reference sequence). Losses at the gene ends were 0 bases for V and 3 bases for J; bases not matched to a gene: 2. CDR3 nucleotides: TGCAGTGCTAGAGACCGGACTAGCGGGAGCTACGAGCAGTACTTC. This encodes CSARDRTSGSYEQYF.